This T cell receptor beta chain was sequenced during a study of shared clonotypes between healthy human individuals. Overall study findings and caveats: Enrolling few donors narrowed the genetic and exposure-history diversity that was represented.

Every subset's genomic DNA went evenly onto several immunoSEQ plates. The protocol was immunoSEQ multiplex PCR, while the TCRdb copy is restricted to in-frame clones and leaves out a portion. The table lists about 1 million clones, about 76% of them singletons. The authors divided CD4+ cells into CD45RA+ naive and CD45RA-negative memory subsets. Germline CDR1 SGHTA, CDR2 FQGNSA. The CDR3 extends over 15 amino acids. Losses at the gene ends were 1 base for V and 4 bases for J; bases not matched to a gene: 4. As to this clone: Its specificity is not known.

The clonotype comes from a man aged 18 to 29 in good health. The chain joins TRBV7-2 to TRBJ2-3; 8 bases align to TRBD1. Sequencing was carried out using memory CD4+ T cells sorted from blood. Indicated subset: CD45RA-negative fraction. In nucleotides, the CDR3 is TGTGCCAGCAGCTTAGTGACAGGGGTTGCAGATACGCAGTATTTT. Residues: CASSLVTGVADTQYF.